The rows below give T cell receptor beta chains drawn from one sample of a study of blood T cell repertoires in COVID-19. Libraries were prepared by immunoSEQ multiplex PCR; TCRdb keeps only in-frame clonotypes and omits some of them. The data show some 52,000 clones, roughly 87% seen once. Sequenced input: peripheral blood. The source is a man in his sixties with active COVID-19. CDR3s include the opening cysteine and the closing phenylalanine or tryptophan. A D gene is named only where the DNA matches it firmly. Clone size is given for some rows only: seen once, a few or many times, or a class if the clone is expanded.

j_call d_call v_call clone_size cdr3_aa cdr3_nt
TRBJ1-2 TRBD1 TRBV15 few CATSRPGQGAIGYTF TGTGCCACCAGCAGACCAGGACAGGGGGCTATCGGCTACACCTTC
TRBJ2-1 - TRBV3-1/TRBV3-2 - CASSRGPTNEQFF TGTGCCAGCAGCCGAGGTCCCACGAATGAGCAGTTCTTC
TRBJ2-7 TRBD2 TRBV10-3 - CAISGDRDYSYEQYF TGTGCCATCAGTGGGGACCGGGACTACTCCTACGAGCAGTACTTC
TRBJ2-5 TRBD1 TRBV7-7 - CASSAGTGITETQYF TGTGCCAGCAGCGCTGGGACAGGGATCACAGAGACCCAGTACTTC
TRBJ2-7 TRBD2 TRBV19 - CASSIAPGTTIPYEQYF TGTGCCAGTAGTATCGCACCCGGGACTACCATTCCCTACGAGCAGTACTTC
TRBJ1-5 - TRBV29-1 - CSAGEGHQPQHF TGCAGCGCAGGTGAGGGTCATCAGCCCCAGCATTTT
TRBJ2-7 - TRBV28 - CASSPLGGYEQYF TGTGCCAGCAGCCCCCTAGGGGGTTACGAGCAGTACTTC
TRBJ2-3 TRBD2 TRBV28 - CASSLWELAGAPSTDTQYF TGTGCCAGCAGTTTGTGGGAACTAGCGGGCGCCCCTAGCACAGATACGCAGTATTTT
TRBJ2-2 - TRBV28 few CASSLGLLLATGELFF TGTGCCAGCAGTTTAGGACTACTACTGGCCACCGGGGAGCTGTTTTTT
TRBJ2-1 TRBD2 TRBV6-1 - CASSEQLASYNEQFF TGTGCCAGCAGTGAACAACTAGCGAGTTACAATGAGCAGTTCTTC
TRBJ2-4 TRBD2 TRBV19 few CASRGAGGGAKNIQYF TGTGCCAGTAGGGGAGCGGGAGGCGGGGCCAAAAACATTCAGTACTTC
TRBJ2-1 - TRBV6-2/TRBV6-3 - CASSYTLGTQGSRAKYNEQFF TGTGCCAGCAGTTACACCTTGGGGACCCAGGGGTCCAGGGCGAAATACAATGAGCAGTTCTTC
TRBJ2-7 TRBD1 TRBV27 - CASSSPWGTASYEQYF TGTGCCAGCAGTTCCCCCTGGGGGACAGCTTCCTACGAGCAGTACTTC
TRBJ1-5 - TRBV6-5 - CASTRQGAPEPQHF TGTGCCAGCACCAGACAAGGGGCTCCGGAGCCCCAGCATTTT
TRBJ1-5 TRBD1 TRBV6-5 - CASSYDRGSNQPQHF TGTGCCAGCAGTTACGACAGGGGGAGCAATCAGCCCCAGCATTTT
TRBJ2-1 - TRBV7-8 - CASSLANYNEQFF TGTGCCAGCAGCTTAGCTAACTACAATGAGCAGTTCTTC
TRBJ2-3 TRBD2 TRBV7-6 - CASSPGLAGRTDTQYF TGTGCCAGCAGCCCGGGACTAGCGGGCCGCACAGATACGCAGTATTTT